This T cell receptor beta chain was identified in a study of identical twins. Germline CDR1 WNHNN, CDR2 SYGVQD (reference sequence). The CDR3 consists of 13 residues. Trimming pared 4 bases from V and 7 bases from J, leaving 11 bases between. Addition of a universal primer site occurred through template switching, and cDNA carried unique molecular identifiers. TCRdb re-called the 5' RACE reads through MiXCR, storing one row per CDR3 protein. Found here are about 690,000 distinct CDR3 sequences, 5.5% to 7.5% of them singletons; the top ten hold 1.5% to 2%. This clonotype was seen repeatedly, ten times or more. Only healthy Caucasians were included as donors.

The sequencing sample was made of naive T cells sorted from blood. The V gene is TRBV10-1, the J gene TRBJ2-1; tentative D call: TRBD2 (6 bases). The TCR sequence derives from a man between 18 and 35 years old in good health. CDR3 region: CASSGPSGNEQFF. The CDR3 DNA is TGCGCCAGCAGTGGGCCAAGCGGGAATGAGCAGTTCTTC.